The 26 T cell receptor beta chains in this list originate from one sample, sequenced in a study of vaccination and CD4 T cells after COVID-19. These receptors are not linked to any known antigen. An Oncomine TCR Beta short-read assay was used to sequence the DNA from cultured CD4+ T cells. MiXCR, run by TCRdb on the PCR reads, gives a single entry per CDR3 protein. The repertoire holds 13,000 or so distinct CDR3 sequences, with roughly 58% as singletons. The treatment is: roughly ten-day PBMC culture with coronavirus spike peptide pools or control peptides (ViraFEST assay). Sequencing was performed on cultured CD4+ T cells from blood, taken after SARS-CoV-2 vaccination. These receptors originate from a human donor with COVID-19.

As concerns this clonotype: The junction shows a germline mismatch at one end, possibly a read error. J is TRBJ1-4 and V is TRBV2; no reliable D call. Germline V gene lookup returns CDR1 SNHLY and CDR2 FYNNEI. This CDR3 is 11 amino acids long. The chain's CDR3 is CASSLWTARIF. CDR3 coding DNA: TGTGCCAGCAGTTTATGGACCGCCCGAATTTTT.

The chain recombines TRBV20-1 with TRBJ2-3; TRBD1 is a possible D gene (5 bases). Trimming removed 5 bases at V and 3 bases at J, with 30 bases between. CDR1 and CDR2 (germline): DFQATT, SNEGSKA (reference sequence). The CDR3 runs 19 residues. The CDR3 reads CSASHMGGATTLLTDTQYF. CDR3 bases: TGCAGTGCTTCACATATGGGTGGGGCGACGACCCTTTTGACAGATACGCAGTATTTT.

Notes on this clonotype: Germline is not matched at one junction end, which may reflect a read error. CDR3 protein: CASSLDLWNRVF. The CDR3 DNA follows: TGTGCCAGCAGCTTAGATCTGTGGAACCGGGTATTC. The V gene is TRBV11-2, the J gene TRBJ2-7; D not resolved. The CDR3 extends over 12 amino acids. Germline V gene lookup returns CDR1 SGHAT and CDR2 FQNNGV.

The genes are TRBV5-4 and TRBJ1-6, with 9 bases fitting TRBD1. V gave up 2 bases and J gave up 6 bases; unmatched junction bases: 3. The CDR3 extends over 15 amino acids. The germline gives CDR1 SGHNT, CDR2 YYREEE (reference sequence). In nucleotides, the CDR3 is TGTGCCAGCAGCTTCCGGGACAGGGTTAATTCACCCCTCCACTTT. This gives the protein CASSFRDRVNSPLHF.

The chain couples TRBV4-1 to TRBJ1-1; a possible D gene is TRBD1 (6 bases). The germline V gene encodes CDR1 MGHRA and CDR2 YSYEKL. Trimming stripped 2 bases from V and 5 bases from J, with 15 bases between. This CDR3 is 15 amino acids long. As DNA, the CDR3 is TGCGCCAGCAGCCAAAGGTCGAACAGGGAGACTGAAGCTTTCTTT. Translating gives CASSQRSNRETEAFF.

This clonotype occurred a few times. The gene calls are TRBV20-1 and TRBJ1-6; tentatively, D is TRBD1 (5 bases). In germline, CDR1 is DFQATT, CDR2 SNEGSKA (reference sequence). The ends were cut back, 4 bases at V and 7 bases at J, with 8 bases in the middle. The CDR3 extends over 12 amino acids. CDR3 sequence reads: CSATAGNSPLHF. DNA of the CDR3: TGCAGTGCTACCGCAGGGAATTCACCCCTCCACTTT.

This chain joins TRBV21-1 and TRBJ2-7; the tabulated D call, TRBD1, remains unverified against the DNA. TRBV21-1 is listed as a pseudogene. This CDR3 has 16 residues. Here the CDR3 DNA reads TGTGCCAGCAGCAAACGTAGCGGACAGGGTGTTAAGGAGCAGTACTTC. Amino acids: CASSKRSGQGVKEQYF.

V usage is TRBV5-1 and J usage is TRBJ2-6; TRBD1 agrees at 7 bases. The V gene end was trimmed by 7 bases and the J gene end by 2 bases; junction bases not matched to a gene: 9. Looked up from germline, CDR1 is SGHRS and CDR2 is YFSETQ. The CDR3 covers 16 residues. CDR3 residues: CASLRDSRAGANVLTF. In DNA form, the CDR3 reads TGCGCCAGCCTCCGGGACAGTAGGGCTGGGGCCAACGTCCTGACTTTC.

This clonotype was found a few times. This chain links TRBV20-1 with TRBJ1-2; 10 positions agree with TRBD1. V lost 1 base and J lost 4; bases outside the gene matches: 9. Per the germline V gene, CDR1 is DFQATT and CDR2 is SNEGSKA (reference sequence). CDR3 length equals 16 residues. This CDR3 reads CSARAFPGQGPYGYTF. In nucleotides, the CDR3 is TGCAGTGCTAGAGCCTTTCCGGGACAGGGGCCCTATGGCTACACCTTC.

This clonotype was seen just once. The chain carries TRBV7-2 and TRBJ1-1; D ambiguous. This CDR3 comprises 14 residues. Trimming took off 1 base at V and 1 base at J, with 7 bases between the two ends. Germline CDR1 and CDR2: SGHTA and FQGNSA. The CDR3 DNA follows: TGTGCCAGCAGCTTAGTTCCCGGGAACACTGAAGCTTTCTTT. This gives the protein CASSLVPGNTEAFF.

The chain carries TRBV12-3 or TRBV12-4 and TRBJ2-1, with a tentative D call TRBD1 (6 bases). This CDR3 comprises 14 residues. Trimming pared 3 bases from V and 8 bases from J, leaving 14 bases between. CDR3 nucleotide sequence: TGTGCCAGCAGTTTGGGGCAGGGGATCGATGAGCAGTTCTTC. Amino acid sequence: CASSLGQGIDEQFF.

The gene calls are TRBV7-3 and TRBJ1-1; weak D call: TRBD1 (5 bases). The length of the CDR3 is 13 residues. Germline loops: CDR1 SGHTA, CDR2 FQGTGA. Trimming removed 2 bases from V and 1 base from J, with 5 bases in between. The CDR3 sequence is CASSLQGNTEAFF. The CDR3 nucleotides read TGTGCCAGCAGCTTACAGGGGAACACTGAAGCTTTCTTT.

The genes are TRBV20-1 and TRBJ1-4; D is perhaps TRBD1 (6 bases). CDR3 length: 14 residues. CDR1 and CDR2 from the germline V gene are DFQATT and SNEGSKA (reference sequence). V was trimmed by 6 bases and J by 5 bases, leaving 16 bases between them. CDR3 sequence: CSAEEGEDNEKLFF. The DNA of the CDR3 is TGCAGTGCGGAGGAGGGGGAAGACAATGAAAAACTGTTTTTT.

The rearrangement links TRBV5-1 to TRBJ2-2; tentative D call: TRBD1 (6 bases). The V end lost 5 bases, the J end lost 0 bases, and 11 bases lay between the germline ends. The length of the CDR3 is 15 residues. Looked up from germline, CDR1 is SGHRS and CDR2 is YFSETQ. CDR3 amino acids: CASRPGATNTGELFF. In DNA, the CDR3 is TGCGCCAGCAGGCCAGGGGCAACGAACACCGGGGAGCTGTTTTTT. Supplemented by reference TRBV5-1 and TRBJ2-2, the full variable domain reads KAGVTQTPRYLIKTRGQQVTLSCSPISGHRSVSWYQQTPGQGLQFLFEYFSETQRNKGNFPGRFSGRQFSNSRSEMNVSTLELGDSALYLCASRPGATNTGELFFGEGSRLTVL.

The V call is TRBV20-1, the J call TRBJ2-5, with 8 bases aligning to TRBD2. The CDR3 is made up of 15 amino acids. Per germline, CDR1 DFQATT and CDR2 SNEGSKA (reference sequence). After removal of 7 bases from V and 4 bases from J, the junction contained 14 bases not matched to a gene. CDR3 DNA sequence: TGCAGTGTTGGCACTCGACTAGCGTGGGGAGAGACCCAGTACTTC. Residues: CSVGTRLAWGETQYF.

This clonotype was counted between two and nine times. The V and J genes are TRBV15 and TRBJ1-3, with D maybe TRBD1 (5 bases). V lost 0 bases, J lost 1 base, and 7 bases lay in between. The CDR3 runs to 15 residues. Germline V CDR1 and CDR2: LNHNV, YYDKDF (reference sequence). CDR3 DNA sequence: TGTGCCACCAGCAGAGACAGGGCATCTGGAAACACCATATATTTT. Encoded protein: CATSRDRASGNTIYF.

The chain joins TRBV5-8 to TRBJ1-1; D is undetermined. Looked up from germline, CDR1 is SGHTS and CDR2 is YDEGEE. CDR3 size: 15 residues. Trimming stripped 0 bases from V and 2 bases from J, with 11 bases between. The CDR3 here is CASSLVAQQNTEAFF. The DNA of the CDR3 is TGTGCCAGCAGCTTGGTCGCGCAGCAAAACACTGAAGCTTTCTTT.

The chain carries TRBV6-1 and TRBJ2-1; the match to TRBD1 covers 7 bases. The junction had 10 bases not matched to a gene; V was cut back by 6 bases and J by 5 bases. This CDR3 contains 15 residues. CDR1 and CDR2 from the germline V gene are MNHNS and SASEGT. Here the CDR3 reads CASRPGTVLNNEQFF. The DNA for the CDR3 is TGTGCCAGCAGACCGGGGACAGTTTTAAACAATGAGCAGTTCTTC.

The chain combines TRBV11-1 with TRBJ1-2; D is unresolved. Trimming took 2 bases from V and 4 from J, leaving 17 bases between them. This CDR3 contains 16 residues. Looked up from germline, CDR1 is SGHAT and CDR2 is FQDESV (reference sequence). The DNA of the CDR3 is TGTGCCAGCAGCTTATCCTCGACATATAGTGGCTATGGCTACACCTTC. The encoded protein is CASSLSSTYSGYGYTF. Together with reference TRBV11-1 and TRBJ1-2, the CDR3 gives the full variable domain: EAEVAQSPRYKITEKSQAVAFWCDPISGHATLYWYRQILGQGPELLVQFQDESVVDDSQLPKDRFSAERLKGVDSTLKIQPAELGDSAMYLCASSLSSTYSGYGYTFGSGTRLTVV.

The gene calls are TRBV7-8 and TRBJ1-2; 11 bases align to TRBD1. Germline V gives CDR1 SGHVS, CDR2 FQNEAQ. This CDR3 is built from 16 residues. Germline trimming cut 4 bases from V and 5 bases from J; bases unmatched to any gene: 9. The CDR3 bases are TGTGCCAGCAGCTATACCAGGGACAGGGGGAGGTATGGCTACACCTTC. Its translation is CASSYTRDRGRYGYTF.

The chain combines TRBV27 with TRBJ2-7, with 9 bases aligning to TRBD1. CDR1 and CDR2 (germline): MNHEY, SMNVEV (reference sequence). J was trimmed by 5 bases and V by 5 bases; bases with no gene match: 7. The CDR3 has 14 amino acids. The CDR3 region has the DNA TGTGCCAGCAGTCACAGGGGGCAGTGGGACGAGCAGTACTTC. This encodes CASSHRGQWDEQYF.

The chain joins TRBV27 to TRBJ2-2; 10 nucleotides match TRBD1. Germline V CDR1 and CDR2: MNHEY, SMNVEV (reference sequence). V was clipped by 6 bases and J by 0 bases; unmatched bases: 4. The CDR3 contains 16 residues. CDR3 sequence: CASSRGQGANTGELFF. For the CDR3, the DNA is TGTGCCAGCAGCCGAGGACAGGGGGCGAACACCGGGGAGCTGTTTTTT.

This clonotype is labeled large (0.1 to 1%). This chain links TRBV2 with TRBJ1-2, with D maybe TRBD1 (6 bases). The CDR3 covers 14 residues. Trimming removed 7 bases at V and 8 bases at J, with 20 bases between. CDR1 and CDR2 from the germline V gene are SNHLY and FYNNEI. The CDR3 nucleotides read TGTGCCAGCACCCGCCCGGTCCCAGGGGACGGCTACACCTTC. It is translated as CASTRPVPGDGYTF.

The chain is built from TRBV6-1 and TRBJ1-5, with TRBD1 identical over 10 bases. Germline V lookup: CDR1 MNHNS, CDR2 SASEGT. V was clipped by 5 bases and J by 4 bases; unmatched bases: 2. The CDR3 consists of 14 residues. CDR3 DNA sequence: TGTGCCAGCAGTCAGGGACAGGGGAATCAGCCCCAGCATTTT. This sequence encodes CASSQGQGNQPQHF.

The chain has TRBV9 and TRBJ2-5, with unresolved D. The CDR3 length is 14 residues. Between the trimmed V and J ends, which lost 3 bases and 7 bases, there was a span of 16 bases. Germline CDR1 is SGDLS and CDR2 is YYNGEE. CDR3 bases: TGTGCCAGCAGCGCGAAAGCCCCCGCTGGGACCCAGTACTTC. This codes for CASSAKAPAGTQYF.

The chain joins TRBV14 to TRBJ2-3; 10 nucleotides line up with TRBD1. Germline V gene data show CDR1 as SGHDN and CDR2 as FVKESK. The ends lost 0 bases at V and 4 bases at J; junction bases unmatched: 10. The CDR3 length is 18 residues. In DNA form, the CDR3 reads TGTGCCAGCAGCCAAGATAAAGTAGGGACAGGGGTGGCAGATACGCAGTATTTT. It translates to CASSQDKVGTGVADTQYF.